Shown below are 26 T cell receptor beta chains from a single sample sequenced in a study of blood T cell repertoires in COVID-19. Profiled with immunoSEQ multiplex PCR; TCRdb holds only in-frame clones, not every one. The sample carries about 35,000 clones, more than 70% recorded once. Sequenced input: peripheral blood. The receptors come from a man between 60 and 75 years old with active or convalescent COVID-19.

In its sample, this clone was seen a few times. In nucleotides, the CDR3 is TGTGCCAGCAGTAGCCCCAGGGTAGGCTATAATTCACCCCTCCACTTT. Translating gives CASSSPRVGYNSPLHF. V is TRBV28 and J is TRBJ1-6; possibly TRBD1 for D (5 bases). Germline CDR1 is MDHEN and CDR2 is SYDVKM. This CDR3 comprises 16 residues. Trimming left V 5 bases short and J 3 bases short, with 14 bases between.

The V call is TRBV11-3, the J call TRBJ1-1; 7 bases agree with TRBD1. CDR1 is SGHNT and CDR2 is YENEEA in the germline V gene. The V segment lost 2 bases and the J segment 1 base; nucleotides outside the gene matches: 4. The CDR3 has 15 amino acids. The chain's CDR3 is CASSLRRTGNTEAFF. The CDR3 nucleotides read TGTGCCAGCAGCTTAAGGAGGACAGGGAACACTGAAGCTTTCTTT.

This chain links TRBV5-4 with TRBJ2-1; possibly TRBD1 for D (6 bases). The CDR3 covers 15 residues. Per the germline V gene, CDR1 is SGHNT and CDR2 is YYREEE (reference sequence). The V end was cut by 2 bases, the J end by 11 bases, with 20 bases between. This CDR3 is CASSLKPTGTSQQFF. The CDR3 DNA is TGTGCCAGCAGCTTAAAACCCACCGGGACATCACAGCAGTTCTTC.

CDR3 sequence (DNA): TGTGCCAGCAGCACGGACAGGGGTCTGGGAGAGACCCAGTACTTC. Translation: CASSTDRGLGETQYF. The chain carries TRBV11-2 and TRBJ2-5, with 9 bases lining up with TRBD1. This CDR3 is 15 amino acids long. The germline gives CDR1 SGHAT, CDR2 FQNNGV. V lost 5 bases to trimming and J lost 4 bases; unmatched junction nucleotides: 8.

The chain combines TRBV5-4 with TRBJ2-3; D call uncertain. CDR1 is SGHNT, CDR2 YYREEE, per germline (reference sequence). V dropped 3 bases and J dropped 3 bases, with 11 bases sitting between them. This CDR3 contains 14 residues. The CDR3 DNA follows: TGTGCCAGCAGCTCCCCGATGGAGACAGATACGCAGTATTTT. Its translation: CASSSPMETDTQYF.

This clone was picked up one time. The rearrangement uses TRBV12-3 or TRBV12-4 and TRBJ2-7; the D gene is possibly TRBD2 (6 bases). This CDR3 comprises 13 residues. Trimming took 5 bases from V and 0 from J, leaving 8 bases between them. CDR3 amino acids: CASSLGSSYEQYV. CDR3 nucleotides: TGTGCCAGCAGTCTCGGGAGCTCCTACGAGCAGTACGTC.

The gene calls are TRBV4-1 and TRBJ2-1, with a weak D call TRBD2 (5 bases). The germline CDR1 and CDR2 sequences are MGHRA and YSYEKL. This CDR3 has 15 residues. V lost 0 bases, J lost 9 bases, and 15 bases lay in between. The CDR3 sequence: CASSQDGQPSREQFF. The CDR3 DNA reads as TGCGCCAGCAGCCAAGATGGCCAACCTAGCCGTGAGCAGTTCTTC.

The gene calls are TRBV6-5 and TRBJ2-2; D might be TRBD2 (6 bases). CDR3 length: 13 amino acids. Trimming left V 7 bases short and J 5 bases short, with 11 bases between. Germline V gives CDR1 MNHEY, CDR2 SVGAGI. CDR3 coding DNA: TGTGCCAGCAAACGGGCGGGGACCGGGGAGCTGTTTTTT. Protein sequence: CASKRAGTGELFF.

This clone was observed many times. This chain links TRBV12-3 or TRBV12-4 with TRBJ2-1, with unresolved D. V was shortened by 5 bases and J by 5 bases, with 7 bases between the two germline ends. The CDR3 contains 12 residues. The CDR3 is CASSTRDNEQFF. CDR3 coding DNA: TGTGCCAGCAGTACCCGGGACAATGAGCAGTTCTTC.

The V and J genes are TRBV7-9 and TRBJ2-3; 11 nucleotides agree with TRBD1. The length of the CDR3 is 12 residues. CDR1 and CDR2 (germline): SEHNR, FQNEAQ (reference sequence). Germline trimming cut 7 bases from V and 14 bases from J; bases unmatched to any gene: 8. CDR3 nucleotides: TGTGCCAGCAAAACCGGGACAGGGGGATCGTATTTT. It specifies CASKTGTGGSYF.

Here the CDR3 reads CASSLSPRDQPQHF. In DNA form, the CDR3 reads TGTGCCAGCAGCTTGTCTCCGAGAGATCAGCCCCAGCATTTT. This chain uses TRBV5-4 with TRBJ1-5, with D uncertain. V gave up 1 base and J gave up 5 bases, with 10 bases separating them. Per germline, CDR1 SGHNT and CDR2 YYREEE (reference sequence). The CDR3 sequence is 14 residues long. The full variable domain, with the rest looked up from reference TRBV5-4 and TRBJ1-5, is ETGVTQSPTHLIKTRGQQVTLRCSSQSGHNTVSWYQQALGQGPQFIFQYYREEENGRGNFPPRFSGLQFPNYSSELNVNALELDDSALYLCASSLSPRDQPQHFGDGTRLSIL.

This chain joins TRBV2 and TRBJ2-7, with 7 bases fitting TRBD1. Germline assignment: CDR1 SNHLY and CDR2 FYNNEI. V was clipped by 4 bases and J by 9 bases; unmatched bases: 6. This CDR3 spans 12 amino acids. In DNA form, the CDR3 reads TGTGCCAGCAGTGGGGACAGCCTTTGGCAGTACGTC. This encodes CASSGDSLWQYV.

V and J are TRBV2 and TRBJ2-1; D ambiguous. V lost 2 bases to trimming and J lost 9 bases, with 5 bases between them. The CDR3 covers 11 residues. Germline values: CDR1 SNHLY, CDR2 FYNNEI. The CDR3 sequence is CASSELVEQFF. The DNA of the CDR3 is TGTGCCAGCAGTGAACTCGTTGAGCAGTTCTTC.

This clone was recorded only once. The chain has TRBV6-5 and TRBJ2-2; D might be TRBD1 (6 bases). The germline V gene encodes CDR1 MNHEY and CDR2 SVGAGI. V was cut by 5 bases and J by 6 bases, with 10 bases left in between. The CDR3 runs 13 residues. DNA for the CDR3: TGTGCCAGCAGTCCAAAGGGGGCCGGGGAGCTGTTTTTT. Translated: CASSPKGAGELFF.

This clone showed up just a few times. This sample includes further DNA sequences coding for the same CDR3. J is TRBJ2-2 and V is TRBV29-1; 8 bases match TRBD1. CDR3 length equals 15 residues. Germline CDR1 SQVTM, CDR2 ANQGSEA. Germline trimming cut 5 bases from V and 1 base from J; bases unmatched to any gene: 6. The DNA of the CDR3 is TGCAGCGTTCGCACCGGGACAGGGAACACCGGGGAGCTGTTTTTT. This sequence encodes CSVRTGTGNTGELFF.

The sample holds a few counts of this clone. V and J are TRBV10-1 and TRBJ2-2; 7 bases fit TRBD1. There are 15 residues in the CDR3. With 6 bases clipped from V and 0 bases from J, the junction kept 4 bases outside the gene matches. Germline CDR1 reads WNHNN; CDR2 reads SYGVQD (reference sequence). The CDR3 region has the DNA TGCGCCAGCAGCCAGACAGGGCCGAACACCGGGGAGCTGTTTTTT. Amino acids: CASSQTGPNTGELFF.

This chain connects TRBV24-1 to TRBJ2-1; perhaps TRBD2 as D (5 bases). V lost 3 bases to trimming and J lost 8 bases, with 16 bases between them. Per germline, CDR1 KGHDR and CDR2 SFDVKD. This CDR3 has 15 residues. Here the CDR3 DNA reads TGTGCCACCAGTGATAGGGCGGAGGCGGGCTATGAGCAGTTCTTC. Residues: CATSDRAEAGYEQFF.

This clone occurred once. The chain employs TRBV11-2 and TRBJ2-3, with D perhaps matching TRBD2 (6 bases). Trimming pared 6 bases from V and 3 bases from J, leaving 10 bases between. CDR1 and CDR2 from the germline V gene are SGHAT and FQNNGV. This CDR3 region has 13 residues. CDR3 protein: CASRKEGTDTQYF. CDR3 bases: TGTGCCAGCAGAAAGGAGGGGACAGATACGCAGTATTTT.

V is TRBV10-3 and J is TRBJ1-1, with no clear D. The CDR3 covers 16 residues. V lost 7 bases to trimming and J lost 1 base, with 19 bases between them. Germline V gene data show CDR1 as ENHRY and CDR2 as SYGVKD. Here the CDR3 reads CAIKRGRGSGNTEAFF. Written as DNA, the CDR3 is TGTGCCATCAAACGGGGTCGCGGCTCGGGGAACACTGAAGCTTTCTTT.

The gene calls are TRBV24-1 and TRBJ1-1, with TRBD1 identical over 9 bases. V was pared by 11 bases and J by 1 base, with 7 bases of the junction left unmatched. This CDR3 has 14 amino acids. Germline CDR1 reads KGHDR; CDR2 reads SFDVKD. The CDR3 reads CAIQPGQGNTEAFF. In DNA, the CDR3 is TGTGCCATCCAACCGGGACAGGGGAACACTGAAGCTTTCTTT.

The chain has TRBV18 and TRBJ2-1, with D perhaps matching TRBD1 (5 bases). The CDR3 is 13 residues long. Germline V gene data show CDR1 as KGHSH and CDR2 as LQKENI. Trimming pared 5 bases from V and 5 bases from J, leaving 10 bases between. In DNA, the CDR3 is TGTGCCAGCTCATCAAGCAGGGACAATGAGCAGTTCTTC. Its translation is CASSSSRDNEQFF. Filled out from reference TRBV18 and TRBJ2-1, the complete variable domain reads NAGVMQNPRHLVRRRGQEARLRCSPMKGHSHVYWYRQLPEEGLKFMVYLQKENIIDESGMPKERFSAEFPKEGPSILRIQQVVRGDSAAYFCASSSSRDNEQFFGPGTRLTVL.

The V gene is TRBV6-5, the J gene TRBJ1-5, with D perhaps matching TRBD1 (5 bases). Germline V gives CDR1 MNHEY, CDR2 SVGAGI. The CDR3 contains 14 residues. Trimming left V 6 bases short and J 0 bases short, with 9 bases between. CDR3 nucleotides: TGTGCCAGCAGGACAGACAATAGCAATCAGCCCCAGCATTTT. This codes for CASRTDNSNQPQHF.

The gene calls are TRBV6-5 and TRBJ1-5; TRBD1 agrees at 8 bases. CDR3 length: 16 amino acids. Per germline, CDR1 MNHEY and CDR2 SVGAGI. V shed 4 bases and J 8 bases; nucleotides not matched to a gene: 13. The CDR3 sequence is CASSSTGGGGSEPQHF. Here the CDR3 DNA reads TGTGCCAGCAGTTCCACAGGGGGAGGAGGATCAGAGCCCCAGCATTTT.

This clone was counted a single time. The chain joins TRBV10-1 to TRBJ2-1; D is ambiguous. The CDR3 totals 13 residues. V lost 0 bases and J lost 8, with 8 bases in between. CDR1 is WNHNN and CDR2 is SYGVQD in the germline V gene (reference sequence). CDR3 sequence reads: CASSESTPYEQFF. The CDR3, as DNA: TGCGCCAGCAGTGAGTCGACTCCGTATGAGCAGTTCTTC.

The sample holds a few counts of this clone. The chain couples TRBV6-1 to TRBJ2-1, with D possibly being TRBD2 (6 bases). This CDR3 has 16 amino acids. CDR1 is MNHNS and CDR2 is SASEGT in the germline V gene. Trimming removed 2 bases from V and 4 bases from J, with 15 bases in between. The DNA for the CDR3 is TGTGCCAGCAGTGAATCGGTAGCGGCGTTATACAATGAGCAGTTCTTC. This sequence encodes CASSESVAALYNEQFF.

The gene calls are TRBV21-1 and TRBJ1-1; TRBD1 was called by the table and not checked on the DNA. TRBV21-1 is a documented pseudogene. The CDR3 runs 17 residues. CDR3 in DNA: TGTGCCAGCAGCGTTGCTCCAGGGGACCTTCTGAACACTGAAGCTTTCTTT. Its protein is CASSVAPGDLLNTEAFF.